This TCR beta chain was sequenced for a study of early T cells in non-severe SARS-CoV-2 infection. Study background: Sequencing was performed on bulk RNA from unsorted whole blood, leaving chains unpaired.

The CDR3 totals 15 residues. V was trimmed by 5 bases and J by 4 bases, leaving 15 bases between them. The germline V gene encodes CDR1 LNHDA and CDR2 SQIVND (reference sequence). Tagging with unique molecular identifiers was applied to individual cDNA molecules. TCRdb recomputed calls from the 5' RACE reads with MiXCR, one row per CDR3 protein. Among over 80,000 distinct CDR3 sequences listed, roughly 12% were seen once. Notes on the study in general: Comparison of clonotypes with VDJdb favored anti-spike CD8 responses while missing private and CD4 specificities.

In the case of this clonotype: Its antigen is undetermined.

This specimen consisted of whole blood, obtained at baseline. The TCR originated in an adult who was a healthcare worker with PCR-confirmed SARS-CoV-2 infection or an uninfected control (not recorded which). The rearrangement uses TRBV19 and TRBJ2-1; D uncertain. The CDR3 bases are TGTGCCAGTAGTCCCACAGAGACGGTTTACAATGAGCAGTTCTTC. Encoded protein: CASSPTETVYNEQFF.